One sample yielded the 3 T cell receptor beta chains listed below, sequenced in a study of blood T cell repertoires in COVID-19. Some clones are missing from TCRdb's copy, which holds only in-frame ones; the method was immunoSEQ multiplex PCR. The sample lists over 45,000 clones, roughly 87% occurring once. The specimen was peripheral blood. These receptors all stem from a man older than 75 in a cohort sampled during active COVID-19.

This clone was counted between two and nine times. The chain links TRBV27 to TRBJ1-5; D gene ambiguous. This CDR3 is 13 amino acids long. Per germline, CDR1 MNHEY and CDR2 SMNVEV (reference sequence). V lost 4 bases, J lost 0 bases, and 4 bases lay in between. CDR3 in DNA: TGTGCCAGCAGTTCAAATAGCAATCAGCCCCAGCATTTT. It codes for CASSSNSNQPQHF.

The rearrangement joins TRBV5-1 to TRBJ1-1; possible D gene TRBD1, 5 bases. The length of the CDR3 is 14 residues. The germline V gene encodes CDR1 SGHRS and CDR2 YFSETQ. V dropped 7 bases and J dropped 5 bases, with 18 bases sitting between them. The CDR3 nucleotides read TGCGCCAGCTTTGGGTCGGGGGTTGGAACTGAAGCTTTCTTT. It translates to CASFGSGVGTEAFF.

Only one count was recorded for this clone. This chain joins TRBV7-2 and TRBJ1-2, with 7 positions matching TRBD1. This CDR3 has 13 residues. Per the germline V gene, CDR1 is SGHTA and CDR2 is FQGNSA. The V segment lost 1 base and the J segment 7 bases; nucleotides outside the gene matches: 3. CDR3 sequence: CASSLEGASGYTF. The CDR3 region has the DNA TGTGCCAGCAGCTTAGAGGGGGCGTCTGGCTACACCTTC. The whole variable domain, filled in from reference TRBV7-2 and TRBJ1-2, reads GAGVSQSPSNKVTEKGKDVELRCDPISGHTALYWYRQSLGQGLEFLIYFQGNSAPDKSGLPSDRFSAERTGGSVSTLTIQRTQQEDSAVYLCASSLEGASGYTFGSGTRLTVV.